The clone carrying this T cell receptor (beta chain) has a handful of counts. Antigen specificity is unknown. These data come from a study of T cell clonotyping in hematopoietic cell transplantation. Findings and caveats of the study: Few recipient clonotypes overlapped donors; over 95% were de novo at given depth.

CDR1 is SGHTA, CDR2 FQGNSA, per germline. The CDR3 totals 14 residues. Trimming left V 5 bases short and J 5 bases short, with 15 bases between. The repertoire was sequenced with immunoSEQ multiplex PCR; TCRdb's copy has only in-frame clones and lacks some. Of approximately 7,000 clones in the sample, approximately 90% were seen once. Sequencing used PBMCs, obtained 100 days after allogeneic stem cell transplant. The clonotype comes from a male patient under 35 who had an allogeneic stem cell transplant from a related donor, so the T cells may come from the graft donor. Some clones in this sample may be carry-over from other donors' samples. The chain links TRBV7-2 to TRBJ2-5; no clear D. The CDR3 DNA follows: TGTGCCAGCAGCGCGAGGACCTCTCGTGAGACCCAGTACTTC. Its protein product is CASSARTSRETQYF. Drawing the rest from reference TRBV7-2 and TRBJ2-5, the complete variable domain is GAGVSQSPSNKVTEKGKDVELRCDPISGHTALYWYRQSLGQGLEFLIYFQGNSAPDKSGLPSDRFSAERTGGSVSTLTIQRTQQEDSAVYLCASSARTSRETQYFGPGTRLLVL.